This T cell receptor (beta chain) is from a study of regulatory dendritic cells for organ transplantation. For the study at large: LPS was added to dendritic cell cultures on day 6.

Germline V gene data show CDR1 as MDHEN and CDR2 as SYDVKM. The CDR3 is made up of 12 amino acids. Trimming took 6 bases from V and 0 from J, leaving 5 bases between them. TCRdb's copy holds only in-frame clones and misses some; the assay was immunoSEQ multiplex PCR. The data hold 20,000 to 25,000 clones, with over 75% observed a single time. Points from the study as a whole: Naive T cells showed high diversity, memory cells less, memory CD8+ least.

As regards this clone: Its specificity is unknown.

Sorted subsets were CFSE-labeled and cultured approximately 5 days with allogeneic dendritic cells. CD4+ or CD8+ T cells were sorted as naive CD45RA+ or memory CD45RO+. This chain uses TRBV28 with TRBJ1-1; D is undetermined. The sequenced sample consisted of naive CD4+ T cells from blood cultured with dendritic cells. Subset indicated: CD45RA+ naive T cells. This sequence was found in a human donor in good health. The CDR3 DNA sequence: TGTGCCAGCAGCCTTTTGAACACTGAAGCTTTCTTT. It yields the protein CASSLLNTEAFF.